The clone carrying this TCR beta chain was detected ten times or more. The antigen remains undetermined. These data belong to a study of T cells in Graves' hyperthyroidism and ophthalmopathy. Germline V CDR1 and CDR2: LGHNT, FRNRAP. Trimming took 1 base from V and 10 from J, leaving 20 bases between them. The CDR3 has 16 residues. TCR beta CDR3 region amplification was performed from RNA transcripts. Initially, a first-round RT-PCR of the TCR CDR3 employed the HTBI primer set. Each CDR3 protein gets one entry after TCRdb re-called the multiplex PCR reads with MiXCR. This sample has some 400,000 distinct CDR3 sequences, with roughly 13% found just once. Investigators excluded patients with uncontrolled infection, other autoimmune disease, pregnancy or lactation. Study-level findings and limits: Within blood appeared most thyroid clonotypes that had expanded above 0.001. A 13 V-J model separated ophthalmopathy from stable hyperthyroidism.

This clonotype was sampled from a man younger than 40 with Graves' hyperthyroidism that later progressed to Graves' ophthalmopathy. Sequencing was carried out using blood. The chain joins TRBV12-5 to TRBJ2-1, with D possibly matching TRBD2 (7 bases). CDR3 region: CASGLEGGASGGEQFF. The CDR3 DNA sequence: TGTGCTAGTGGTTTGGAGGGGGGGGCCTCGGGGGGCGAGCAGTTCTTC.